This T cell receptor beta chain originates from a study of T cells in Graves' hyperthyroidism and ophthalmopathy. Study-level results: Most thyroid clonotypes with frequency above 0.001 were detected in blood.

For this clonotype: Its matching antigen is unknown.

RNA transcripts served as the template for amplifying TCR beta CDR3 regions. A first-round RT-PCR of the TCR CDR3 used the HTBI primer set. TCRdb recomputed calls from the multiplex PCR reads with MiXCR, one row per CDR3 protein. The table shows under 550,000 distinct CDR3 sequences, with just under 20% occurring only once. In the ophthalmopathy cohort, Clinical Activity Score was at least 3, NOSPECS grade at least 4, and duration under 3 months. Specimen: blood. The origin of this receptor is a man in his forties with Graves' ophthalmopathy.

In DNA, the CDR3 is TGTGCCAGCAGCCCGGGGACAGTCGGAAACACCATATATTTT. It codes for CASSPGTVGNTIYF. The V gene is TRBV3-1, the J gene TRBJ1-3, with 7 bases fitting TRBD1. The CDR3 has 14 amino acids. CDR1 LGHDT and CDR2 YNNKEL come from the germline V gene (reference sequence). After removal of 4 bases from V and 4 bases from J, the junction contained 4 bases not matched to a gene.